A single sample is the source of the 27 T cell receptor beta chains below, sequenced in a study of CD8+ T cells in alopecia areata. Sequencing relied on a cDNA template that was reverse transcribed from extracted RNA. Using immunoSEQ multiplex PCR, the repertoire was profiled, and TCRdb retains in-frame clones only, with some absent. The repertoire holds roughly 100,000 clones, with around three fifths as singletons. Sequencing used CD4+ T cells sorted from blood. The receptors were gathered from a human donor in good health.

The V and J genes are TRBV28 and TRBJ1-5; 9 bases are shared with TRBD1. V trimming: 2 bases; J trimming: 4 bases; junction bases outside the gene matches: 6. The CDR3 is made up of 16 amino acids. Germline lookup yields CDR1 MDHEN and CDR2 SYDVKM. CDR3 region: CASSLGDRVLNQPQHF. In DNA form, the CDR3 reads TGTGCCAGCAGTTTAGGGGACAGGGTACTAAATCAGCCCCAGCATTTT.

The chain employs TRBV15 and TRBJ1-1, with a tentative D call TRBD1 (6 bases). Deletions cut 3 bases from V and 1 base from J, with 9 bases between. CDR1 is LNHNV and CDR2 is YYDKDF in the germline V gene (reference sequence). The CDR3 is made up of 14 amino acids. Written as DNA, the CDR3 is TGTGCCACCAGCAGCAGGGGAAGGAACACTGAAGCTTTCTTT. As protein: CATSSRGRNTEAFF.

The V and J genes are TRBV2 and TRBJ2-3; 9 nucleotides agree with TRBD1. The J segment lost 6 bases and the V segment lost 4 bases, leaving 5 bases of the junction unmatched. Germline V gives CDR1 SNHLY, CDR2 FYNNEI. The CDR3 spans 14 residues. CDR3 residues: CASSGTGVLDTQYF. CDR3 nucleotide sequence: TGTGCCAGCAGTGGGACAGGGGTTTTGGATACGCAGTATTTT.

The chain uses TRBV6-5 and TRBJ1-2; D unclear. CDR3 length: 13 residues. The V gene lost 5 bases and the J gene lost 6 bases, with 13 bases spanning the gap. Germline V gene sequence: CDR1 MNHEY, CDR2 SVGAGI. The CDR3 loop is CASSSLGRNGYTF. The CDR3 nucleotides are TGTGCCAGCAGTAGCTTGGGTCGAAATGGCTACACCTTC.

This clone was seen a handful of times. This sequence joins TRBV4-2 and TRBJ2-1, with 8 bases lining up with TRBD1. J lost 1 base, V lost 4 bases, and 9 bases had no gene match. CDR1 and CDR2 from the germline V gene are LGHNA and YNFKEQ. This CDR3 has 17 residues. CDR3 sequence: CASSPRDRWFSYNEQFF. Here the CDR3 DNA reads TGTGCCAGCAGCCCCCGGGACAGGTGGTTTTCCTACAATGAGCAGTTCTTC.

The chain employs TRBV5-5 and TRBJ2-1; D is possibly TRBD1 or TRBD2 (5 bases each). Germline values: CDR1 SGHKS, CDR2 YYEKEE (reference sequence). The V and J ends lost 0 bases and 5 bases respectively, with 15 bases between them. The CDR3 loop spans 16 amino acids. The CDR3 nucleotides are TGTGCCAGCAGCTTGGTCGGGGCAAGGTTAAACAATGAGCAGTTCTTC. Translating it yields CASSLVGARLNNEQFF.

In its sample, this clone was seen a few times. The genes are TRBV18 and TRBJ2-1, with 8 nucleotides matching TRBD1. Germline CDR1 KGHSH, CDR2 LQKENI. J was trimmed by 7 bases and V by 4 bases; bases with no gene match: 3. There are 13 residues in the CDR3. The CDR3 bases are TGTGCCAGCTCACGCGGACAGGGTAATGAGCAGTTCTTC. Amino acid sequence: CASSRGQGNEQFF.

The genes are TRBV28 and TRBJ1-5, with TRBD1 as a possible D gene (6 bases). Trimming removed 4 bases from V and 4 bases from J, with 11 bases in between. From germline, CDR1 is MDHEN and CDR2 SYDVKM. The CDR3 length is 14 residues. Here the CDR3 reads CASSSYRVNQPQHF. In nucleotides, the CDR3 is TGTGCCAGCAGTTCCTACAGGGTGAATCAGCCCCAGCATTTT.

The chain uses TRBV20-1 and TRBJ2-3; D is unclear. Germline lookup yields CDR1 DFQATT and CDR2 SNEGSKA (reference sequence). There are 11 residues in the CDR3. The V end lost 5 bases, the J end lost 9 bases, and 12 bases lay between the germline ends. The CDR3 is CSAYATRTQYF. CDR3 DNA sequence: TGCAGTGCTTATGCTACTCGAACGCAGTATTTT.

The chain carries TRBV2 and TRBJ2-2, with 9 bases lining up with TRBD1. This CDR3 is built from 16 residues. Germline V gene sequence: CDR1 SNHLY, CDR2 FYNNEI. V trimming: 5 bases; J trimming: 6 bases; junction bases outside the gene matches: 10. DNA of the CDR3: TGTGCCAGCAGTCGGAACCCTACAGGGGGCTCCGGGGAGCTGTTTTTT. It specifies CASSRNPTGGSGELFF.

J is TRBJ1-2 and V is TRBV2; unclear D gene. With 4 bases removed from V and 4 bases from J, the gap between germline ends came to 13 bases. CDR1 SNHLY and CDR2 FYNNEI come from the germline V gene. CDR3 length: 14 residues. The CDR3 nucleotides are TGTGCCAGCAGTGTTTTCGGGCAAAGCTATGGCTACACCTTC. It encodes CASSVFGQSYGYTF.

This clone was found once. V and J are TRBV2 and TRBJ1-1; D unclear. Trimming left V 7 bases short and J 6 bases short, with 18 bases between. The CDR3 covers 14 residues. Germline assignment: CDR1 SNHLY and CDR2 FYNNEI. The CDR3 region is CASKVTAPLAEAFF. The DNA of the CDR3 is TGTGCCAGCAAAGTTACAGCACCCCTCGCTGAAGCTTTCTTT.

The chain couples TRBV19 to TRBJ1-5, with a possible D match to TRBD1 (6 bases). Looked up from germline, CDR1 is LNHDA and CDR2 is SQIVND (reference sequence). This CDR3 has 15 amino acids. Deletions cut 3 bases from V and 1 base from J, with 10 bases between. The CDR3 here is CASSIQGRSNQPQHF. The CDR3 DNA sequence: TGTGCCAGTAGTATCCAGGGGCGCAGCAATCAGCCCCAGCATTTT.

This clone showed up many times. The V and J genes are TRBV7-3 and TRBJ2-3; D gene unclear. The germline V and J ends were trimmed by 5 bases and 1 base, with 10 bases remaining between them. The CDR3 extends over 14 amino acids. Germline values: CDR1 SGHTA, CDR2 FQGTGA. The CDR3 DNA is TGTGCCAGCAGCCCCCTGGGTGGCACAGATACGCAGTATTTT. It yields the protein CASSPLGGTDTQYF.

Concerning this clone: At one end, the junction sequence differs from germline, possibly due to a read error. V is TRBV7-9 and J is TRBJ2-1, with D tentatively TRBD2 (7 bases). The CDR3 has 15 residues. Germline values: CDR1 SEHNR, CDR2 FQNEAQ (reference sequence). The CDR3 DNA follows: TGTGCCAGCAGCTTATCCCGGGGGGCAGCCAATAAGCAGTTCTTC. Amino acids: CASSLSRGAANKQFF.

The rearrangement links TRBV28 to TRBJ1-2; a weak D match, TRBD1 (5 bases). Germline lookup yields CDR1 MDHEN and CDR2 SYDVKM. Between the trimmed V and J ends, which lost 6 bases and 6 bases, there was a span of 17 bases. The CDR3 is 14 residues long. The DNA of the CDR3 is TGTGCCAGCAGCTCCTCGGGGCATTTCGATGGCTACACCTTC. This sequence encodes CASSSSGHFDGYTF.

V is TRBV29-1 and J is TRBJ2-3; D uncertain. Germline CDR1 reads SQVTM; CDR2 reads ANQGSEA. The V and J ends lost 4 bases and 1 base respectively, with 9 bases between them. CDR3 size: 13 residues. The CDR3 is CSVGPDGTDTQYF. CDR3 nucleotide sequence: TGCAGCGTTGGACCTGACGGCACAGATACGCAGTATTTT.

The V gene is TRBV10-3, the J gene TRBJ2-5, with D perhaps matching TRBD1 or TRBD2 (5 bases each). V shed 10 bases and J shed 7 bases, with 13 bases lying between them. Germline lookup yields CDR1 ENHRY and CDR2 SYGVKD. The CDR3 length is 11 residues. CDR3 region: CATEGIGTQYF. The CDR3 DNA is TGTGCCACCGAGGGGATAGGGACCCAGTACTTC.

This clone has more than one count but fewer than ten. The chain is built from TRBV5-1 and TRBJ2-6; D may be TRBD1 (5 bases). Trimming stripped 3 bases from V and 0 bases from J, with 10 bases between. Germline assignment: CDR1 SGHRS and CDR2 YFSETQ. This CDR3 has 16 residues. The CDR3 is CASSSLDSSGANVLTF. DNA of the CDR3: TGCGCCAGCAGCTCTCTTGACAGCTCTGGGGCCAACGTCCTGACTTTC.

Note on this clone: The junction departs from germline at one end; a sequencing error may be responsible. J is TRBJ1-5 and V is TRBV30; the D is unclear. This CDR3 contains 14 residues. Germline V gene lookup returns CDR1 GTSNPN and CDR2 SVGIG (reference sequence). The CDR3 reads CAWSAMEGSQPQHF. CDR3 in DNA: TGTGCCTGGAGTGCCATGGAGGGAAGTCAGCCTCAGCATTTT.

V and J are TRBV7-2 and TRBJ2-3; D may be TRBD2 (6 bases). CDR1 is SGHTA, CDR2 FQGNSA, per germline. This CDR3 is 14 amino acids long. Between the trimmed V and J ends, which lost 3 bases and 5 bases, there was a span of 12 bases. The CDR3 DNA reads as TGTGCCAGCAGCTTTGAAGCGGGTAGAGATACGCAGTATTTT. It yields the protein CASSFEAGRDTQYF.

This clone has a handful of counts. The genes are TRBV13 and TRBJ1-1; perhaps TRBD1 as D (6 bases). CDR1 and CDR2 (germline): PRHDT, FYEKMQ (reference sequence). The CDR3 sequence is 14 residues long. V shed 4 bases and J shed 3 bases, with 12 bases lying between them. The CDR3 reads CASSSTGFDTEAFF. CDR3 coding DNA: TGTGCCAGCAGCTCCACAGGGTTCGACACTGAAGCTTTCTTT.

This clone came up a few times. The DNA for the CDR3 is TGCGCCAGCAGTACGCAGGGTGTATCTAGCGGCTACACCTTC. This codes for CASSTQGVSSGYTF. The genes are TRBV5-1 and TRBJ1-2, with D perhaps TRBD1 (5 bases). V lost 5 bases and J 8 bases, leaving 19 bases between the germline ends. This CDR3 contains 14 residues. CDR1 is SGHRS, CDR2 YFSETQ, per germline. The complete variable domain, with remaining parts taken from reference TRBV5-1 and TRBJ1-2, reads KAGVTQTPRYLIKTRGQQVTLSCSPISGHRSVSWYQQTPGQGLQFLFEYFSETQRNKGNFPGRFSGRQFSNSRSEMNVSTLELGDSALYLCASSTQGVSSGYTFGSGTRLTVV.

The V gene is TRBV29-1, the J gene TRBJ1-1; D uncertain. Looked up from germline, CDR1 is SQVTM and CDR2 is ANQGSEA. The CDR3 runs 13 residues. Deletions cut 4 bases from V and 0 bases from J, with 9 bases between. The CDR3 is CSVVLFMNTEAFF. In nucleotides, the CDR3 is TGCAGCGTTGTGCTGTTCATGAACACTGAAGCTTTCTTT.

V is TRBV28 and J is TRBJ1-2, with TRBD1 as a possible D gene (5 bases). This CDR3 contains 12 residues. V was clipped by 4 bases and J by 5 bases, with 8 bases between them. Germline loops: CDR1 MDHEN, CDR2 SYDVKM. CDR3 coding DNA: TGTGCCAGCAGTTGGGGCGCGTATGGCTACACCTTC. Translating gives CASSWGAYGYTF.

The V gene is TRBV29-1, the J gene TRBJ2-3, with TRBD1 as a possible D gene (5 bases). Trimming took 4 bases from V and 6 from J, leaving 23 bases between them. From germline, CDR1 is SQVTM and CDR2 ANQGSEA. CDR3 length equals 16 residues. Written as DNA, the CDR3 is TGCAGCGTTGGCATGTGGTGGGGCCCCCTTTCGGATACGCAGTATTTT. This translates into CSVGMWWGPLSDTQYF.

The CDR3 nucleotides are TGTGCCAGCAGCGCAGGACATCTAGGGTCGGGGTACCAAGAGACCCAGTACTTC. This encodes CASSAGHLGSGYQETQYF. The chain employs TRBV9 and TRBJ2-5, with D tentatively TRBD1 or TRBD2 (5 bases each). Looked up from germline, CDR1 is SGDLS and CDR2 is YYNGEE. V lost 3 bases, J lost 0 bases, and 21 bases lay in between. The CDR3 totals 18 residues.